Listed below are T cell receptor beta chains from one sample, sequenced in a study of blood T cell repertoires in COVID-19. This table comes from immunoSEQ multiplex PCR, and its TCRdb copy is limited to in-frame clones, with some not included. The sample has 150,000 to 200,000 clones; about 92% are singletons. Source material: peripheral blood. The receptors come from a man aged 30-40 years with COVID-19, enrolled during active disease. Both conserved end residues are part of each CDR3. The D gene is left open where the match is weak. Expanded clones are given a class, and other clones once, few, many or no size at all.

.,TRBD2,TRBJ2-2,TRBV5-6,TGTGCCAGCAGCTCACTAGCGGGAGCGGCCGGGGAGCTGTTTTTT,CASSSLAGAAGELFF
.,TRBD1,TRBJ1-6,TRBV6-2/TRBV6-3,TGTGCCAGCAGTTCTCCGGTCGGACAGGGAGGCCCACCCCTCCACTTT,CASSSPVGQGGPPLHF
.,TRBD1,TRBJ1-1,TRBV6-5,TGTGCCAGCAGTCTAGGACAGGGGACTGAAGCTTTCTTT,CASSLGQGTEAFF
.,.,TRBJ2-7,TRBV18,TGTGCCAGCTCACCCGCCTACGAGCAGTACTTC,CASSPAYEQYF
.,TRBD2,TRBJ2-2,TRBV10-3,TGTGCCATCACTCCAGGACTAGCGGTACCGAACACCGGGGAGCTGTTTTTT,CAITPGLAVPNTGELFF
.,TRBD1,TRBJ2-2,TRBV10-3,TGTGCCATCAACAGGGGGTTGAACACCGGGGAGCTGTTTTTT,CAINRGLNTGELFF
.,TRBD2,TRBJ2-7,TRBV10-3,TGTGCCATCACTAGAGCGGGAGGAGACGAGCAGTACTTC,CAITRAGGDEQYF
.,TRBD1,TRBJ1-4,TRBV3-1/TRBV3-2,TGTGCCAGCAGCCCAGGGGGCAATGAAAAACTGTTTTTT,CASSPGGNEKLFF
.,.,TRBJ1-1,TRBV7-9,TGTGCCAGCAGCCACTGGATGGGACAAGGGAACACTGAAGCTTTCTTT,CASSHWMGQGNTEAFF
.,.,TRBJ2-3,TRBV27,TGTGCCAGCAGTCCCGACGGGTCCCCCACAGATACGCAGTATTTT,CASSPDGSPTDTQYF
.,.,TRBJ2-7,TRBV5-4,TGTGCCAGCAGCTTGAGGACGACGGGGGTACGGGAGCAGTACTTC,CASSLRTTGVREQYF
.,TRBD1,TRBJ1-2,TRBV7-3,TGTGCCAGCAGCTTAGGCGGACAGGCCCAGGGGGGCTACACCTTC,CASSLGGQAQGGYTF
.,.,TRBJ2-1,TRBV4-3,TGCGCCAGCAGCCAAGGGCGTCACAGCAATGAGCAGTTCTTC,CASSQGRHSNEQFF
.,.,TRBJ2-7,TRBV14,TGTGCCAGCAGCCAAGGAAAAGCTGTGCAGTACTTC,CASSQGKAVQYF
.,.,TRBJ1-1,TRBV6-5,TGTGCCAGCAGTCCTACTACCCGGGCTTTCTTT,CASSPTTRAFF
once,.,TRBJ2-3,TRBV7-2,TGTGCCAGCAGCTTACGCACCTCAGGGGTAACAGATACGCAGTATTTT,CASSLRTSGVTDTQYF
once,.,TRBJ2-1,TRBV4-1,TGCGCCAGCAGCCAGGCTCTAGCTGGACCATACAATGAGCAGTTCTTC,CASSQALAGPYNEQFF
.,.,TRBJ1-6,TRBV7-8,TGTGCCAGCAGCTTAGGGACTCCGCCCGATTCACCCCTCCACTTT,CASSLGTPPDSPLHF
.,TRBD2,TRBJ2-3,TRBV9,TGTGCCAGCAGCCCGAGGACTAGCGGCGATACGCAGTATTTT,CASSPRTSGDTQYF
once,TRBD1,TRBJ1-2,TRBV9,TGTGCCAGCAGTGGACAGGGGGCGCAGGACTATGGCTACACCTTC,CASSGQGAQDYGYTF
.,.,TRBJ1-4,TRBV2,TGTGCCAGCAGTGAAGCGGGGACTACTAATGAAAAACTGTTTTTT,CASSEAGTTNEKLFF
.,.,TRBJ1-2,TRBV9,TGTGCCAGCAGCTCCCGGGGACTAGCGGACTATGGCTACACCTTC,CASSSRGLADYGYTF
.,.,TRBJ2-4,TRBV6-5,TGTGCCAGCAGTTACACAGGGCTGGGAGCCAAAAACATTCAGTACTTC,CASSYTGLGAKNIQYF
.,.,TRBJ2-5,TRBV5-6,TGTGCCAGCAGCCCGGAGACAGTTGAGGAGACCCAGTACTTC,CASSPETVEETQYF
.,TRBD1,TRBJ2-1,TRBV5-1,TGCGCCAGCTCTCCCAGGGGGTACCGAGTCGAGCAGTTCTTC,CASSPRGYRVEQFF
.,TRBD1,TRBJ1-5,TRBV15,TGTGCCACCAGCAGAGAGGGAGACAGGGTCGATCAGCCCCAGCATTTT,CATSREGDRVDQPQHF
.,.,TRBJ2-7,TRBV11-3,TGTGCCAGCGGGAGAGGGCTCTACGAGCAGTACTTC,CASGRGLYEQYF
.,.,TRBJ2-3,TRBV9,TGTGCCAGCAGCCAACACAGCACAGATACGCAGTATTTT,CASSQHSTDTQYF
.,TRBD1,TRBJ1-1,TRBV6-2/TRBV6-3,TGTGCCAGCAGTTATCGGACAGGTGGGGCTGAAGCTTTCTTT,CASSYRTGGAEAFF
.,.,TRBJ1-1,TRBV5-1,TGCGCCAGCAGCCCCAGGGGTCCGATGAACACTGAAGCTTTCTTT,CASSPRGPMNTEAFF
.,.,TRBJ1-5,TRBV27,TGTGCCAGCAGTTTATCCTGGGGGAGGAATCAGCCCCAGCATTTT,CASSLSWGRNQPQHF
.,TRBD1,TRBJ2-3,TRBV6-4,TGTGCCAGCAGCCAGGGGGCGCGATCAGATACGCAGTATTTT,CASSQGARSDTQYF
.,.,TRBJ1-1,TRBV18,TGTGCCAGCTCACCGACAGGAATTGTGCTTACGGCTTTCTTT,CASSPTGIVLTAFF
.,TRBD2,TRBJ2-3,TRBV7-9,TGTGCCAGCAGCCTCGGGACTAGCGGGGGACACACAGATACGCAGTATTTT,CASSLGTSGGHTDTQYF
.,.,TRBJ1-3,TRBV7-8,TGTGCCAGCAGCTTAGGACTCCAGTACACCATATATTTT,CASSLGLQYTIYF
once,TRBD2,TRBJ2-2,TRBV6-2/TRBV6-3,TGTGCCAGCAGTACCGGGACTAGCGGGAGATATTCCGGGGAGCTGTTTTTT,CASSTGTSGRYSGELFF
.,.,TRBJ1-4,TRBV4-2,TGTGCCAGCAGCCAAGATGGGCGCGGAGGACTGTTTTTT,CASSQDGRGGLFF
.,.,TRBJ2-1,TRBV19,TGTGCCAGTAGTATTGACATAAGCTCCTACAATGAGCAGTTCTTC,CASSIDISSYNEQFF
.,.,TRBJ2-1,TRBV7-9,TGTGCCAGCAGCTCACAGATGGACAGTTACAATGAGCAGTTCTTC,CASSSQMDSYNEQFF
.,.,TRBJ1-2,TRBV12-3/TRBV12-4,TGTGCCAGCAGTTTGGGCAACTATGGCTACACCTTC,CASSLGNYGYTF
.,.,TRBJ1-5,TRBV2,TGTGCCAGCAGTGAGGGTGGCGGGTCCCGATATCAGCCCCAGCATTTT,CASSEGGGSRYQPQHF
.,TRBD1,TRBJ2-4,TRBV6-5,TGTGCCAGCAGTTCAGCAGGGGGCTCCTCCAAAAACATTCAGTACTTC,CASSSAGGSSKNIQYF
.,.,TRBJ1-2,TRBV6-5,TGTGCCAGCACCCCGAATCCTAAGCGCAGAAGGGGCTACACCTTC,CASTPNPKRRRGYTF
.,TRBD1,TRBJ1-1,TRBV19,TGTGCCAGTAGTATTCCGGGACAGGGGAACACTGAAGCTTTCTTT,CASSIPGQGNTEAFF
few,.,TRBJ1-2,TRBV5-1,TGCGCCAGCAGCTTAGACAGTACAAGAGGCTACACCTTC,CASSLDSTRGYTF
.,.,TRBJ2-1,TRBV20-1,TGCAGTGCTACATTGGGGGGTCGAGGCGTCTTC,CSATLGGRGVF